A selection of T cell receptor beta chains follows, all from one sample in a study of blood T cell repertoires in COVID-19. The assay was immunoSEQ multiplex PCR, and TCRdb's table has in-frame clones only and misses some. The profile shows roughly 46,000 clones, 75% to 90% of them singletons. The sequenced sample was peripheral blood. Receptors originate from a human donor in a cohort sampled during active COVID-19. The donor label of this sample is uncertain. Both conserved end residues are part of each CDR3. A row's size may be missing; if present it is once, few, many or a size class.

J gene,V gene,clone size,CDR3 protein
TRBJ2-5,TRBV2,-,CASTPTGGGGETQYF
TRBJ1-2,TRBV10-3,-,CAAWDRGRGGYTF
TRBJ2-1,TRBV13,-,CASSSQQGAGYNEQFF
TRBJ2-2,TRBV2,-,CASSVGQGNAGELFF
TRBJ1-4,TRBV4-3,-,CASSQDQSEKLFF
TRBJ2-2,TRBV5-1,-,CASSFQAGGGELFF
TRBJ2-3,TRBV2,-,CASTRDGGADTQYF
TRBJ1-5,TRBV4-3,-,CASSSRGQGDNQPQHF
TRBJ1-5,TRBV9,-,CASSVVSRVSNQPQHF
TRBJ1-5,TRBV2,-,CASSVDGQDNQPQHF
TRBJ2-1,TRBV4-3,-,CASSQGNYHNEQFF
TRBJ1-1,TRBV3-1/TRBV3-2,-,CASSLTGANTEAFF
TRBJ2-5,TRBV27,-,CASSLREYQKTQYF
TRBJ2-3,TRBV19,few,CASTQRRTGGPDTQYF
TRBJ2-1,TRBV27,-,CASSLIGTGVNEQFF
TRBJ1-4,TRBV7-2,-,CASSIGQITNEKLFF
TRBJ1-5,TRBV10-3,-,CAISESGQVNQPQHF
TRBJ2-7,TRBV11-2,-,CASSPERVTTQQYF
TRBJ1-2,TRBV2,-,CAIWAGTGGNYGYTF
TRBJ2-5,TRBV5-6,-,CASSFVAQETQYF
TRBJ2-3,TRBV10-1,-,CASRRGQDTDTQYF
TRBJ2-1,TRBV9,-,CASSVGQGSSYNEQFF
TRBJ2-3,TRBV7-2,-,CASSQGAGTDTQYF
TRBJ1-5,TRBV6-5,-,CASSYSRGAGQPQHF
TRBJ2-3,TRBV11-2,-,CASSVPSGGSTDTQYF
TRBJ1-5,TRBV4-1,-,CASSQEGQGRQPQHF
TRBJ2-3,TRBV7-9,-,CASSLEAGGTDTQYF
TRBJ2-2,TRBV18,-,CASSSLSLAGRNTGELFF
TRBJ2-3,TRBV7-3,-,CASSPGVGPLNTDTQYF
TRBJ2-1,TRBV7-5,once,CARSYREGTDNEQFF
TRBJ1-6,TRBV7-3,-,CASSSRGQGNSPLHF
TRBJ2-7,TRBV4-1,-,CASSQVSGPEQYF
TRBJ2-7,TRBV7-2,once,CASSLDGSYEQYF
TRBJ1-5,TRBV27,-,CASSPRTDGQPQHF
TRBJ2-7,TRBV6-5,-,CASRQGAVSEQYF
TRBJ2-6,TRBV27,-,CASSHGSGANVLTF
TRBJ1-6,TRBV10-3,-,CAISDAKGQVASPLHF
TRBJ2-3,TRBV4-1,-,CASSPEGGGAIDTQYF
TRBJ1-6,TRBV19,-,CASSIARGGYYNSPLHF
TRBJ1-5,TRBV19,-,CASSLRQDSNQPQHF
TRBJ1-2,TRBV19,-,CASSRTGAGYTF
TRBJ2-3,TRBV5-1,-,CASSFGSRRGDTQYF
TRBJ1-6,TRBV5-1,-,CASSAGQGGNSPLHF
TRBJ1-1,TRBV20-1,-,CSASFGGGTEAFF
TRBJ2-1,TRBV3-1/TRBV3-2,-,CASSQDRGLGEQFF
TRBJ1-4,TRBV14,-,CASSQDRATNEKLFF
TRBJ2-2,TRBV9,-,CASSVGPYRGTGTGELFF
TRBJ2-7,TRBV5-4,-,CASSLGGGQGYEQYF
TRBJ2-1,TRBV18,once,CASSSDMSSYNEQFF
TRBJ1-3,TRBV19,-,CASSEAGSGNTIYF
TRBJ2-7,TRBV6-1,few,CASSEPGAYEQYF
TRBJ1-2,TRBV7-9,-,CASSSGQTNYGYTF
TRBJ2-7,TRBV3-1/TRBV3-2,-,CASSPRDRYYEQYF
TRBJ1-5,TRBV7-9,-,CASSLEEQPQHF
TRBJ2-1,TRBV7-9,medium-sized,CASSLASDEQFF
TRBJ2-1,TRBV29-1,-,CSVEGTSGGALNEQFF
TRBJ1-3,TRBV30,-,CAWSVSRSGNTIYF
TRBJ2-1,TRBV2,-,CARDRGNAYNEQFF
TRBJ2-2,TRBV7-2,-,CASRQSGGAKTGELFF
TRBJ2-3,TRBV7-2,-,CASSAGTAANTQYF